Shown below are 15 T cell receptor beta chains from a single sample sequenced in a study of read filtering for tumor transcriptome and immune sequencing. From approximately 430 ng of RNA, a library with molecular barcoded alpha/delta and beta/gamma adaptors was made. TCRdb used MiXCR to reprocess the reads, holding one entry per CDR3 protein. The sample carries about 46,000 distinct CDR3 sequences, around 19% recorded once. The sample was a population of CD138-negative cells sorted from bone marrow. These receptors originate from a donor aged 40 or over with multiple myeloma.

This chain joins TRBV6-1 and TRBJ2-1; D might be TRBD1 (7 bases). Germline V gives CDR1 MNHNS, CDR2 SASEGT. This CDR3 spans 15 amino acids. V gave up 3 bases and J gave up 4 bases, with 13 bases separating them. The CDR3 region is CASSDGRGDYNEQFF. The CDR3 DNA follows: TGTGCCAGCAGTGACGGCAGGGGGGATTACAATGAGCAGTTCTTC.

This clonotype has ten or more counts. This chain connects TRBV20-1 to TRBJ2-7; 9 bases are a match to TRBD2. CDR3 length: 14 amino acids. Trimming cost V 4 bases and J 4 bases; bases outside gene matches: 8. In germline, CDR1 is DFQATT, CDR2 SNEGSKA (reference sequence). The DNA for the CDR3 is TGCAGTGCTAACGCGGGAGGGCCGGGTTACGAGCAGTACTTC. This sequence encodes CSANAGGPGYEQYF.

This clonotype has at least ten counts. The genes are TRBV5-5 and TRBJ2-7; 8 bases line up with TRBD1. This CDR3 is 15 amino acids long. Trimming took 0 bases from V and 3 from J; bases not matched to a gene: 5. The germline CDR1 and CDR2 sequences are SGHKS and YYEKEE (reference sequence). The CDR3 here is CASSLDPTGDYEQYF. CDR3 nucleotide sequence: TGTGCCAGCAGCTTGGACCCGACAGGGGACTACGAGCAGTACTTC.

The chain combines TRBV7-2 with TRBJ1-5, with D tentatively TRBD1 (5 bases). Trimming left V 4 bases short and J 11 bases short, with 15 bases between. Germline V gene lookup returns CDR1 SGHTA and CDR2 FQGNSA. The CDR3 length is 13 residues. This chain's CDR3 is CASSSFVVRAQHF. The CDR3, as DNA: TGTGCCAGCAGCTCGTTTGTGGTCAGGGCCCAGCATTTT.

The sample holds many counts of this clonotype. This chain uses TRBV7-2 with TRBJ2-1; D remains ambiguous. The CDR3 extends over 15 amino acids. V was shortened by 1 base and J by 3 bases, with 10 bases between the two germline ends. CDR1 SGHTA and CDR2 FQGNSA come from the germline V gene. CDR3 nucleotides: TGTGCCAGCAGCTTAGGAAGTAAGGTCTACAATGAGCAGTTCTTC. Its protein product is CASSLGSKVYNEQFF.

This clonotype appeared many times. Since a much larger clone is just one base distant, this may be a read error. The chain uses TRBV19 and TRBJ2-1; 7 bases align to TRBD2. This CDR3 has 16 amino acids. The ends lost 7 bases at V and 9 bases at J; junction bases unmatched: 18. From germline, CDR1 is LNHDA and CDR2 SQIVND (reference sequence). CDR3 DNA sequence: TGTGCCAGTACTCCCTTGGGGGAGGGCCTTGGGAGTGAGCAGTTCTTC. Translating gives CASTPLGEGLGSEQFF. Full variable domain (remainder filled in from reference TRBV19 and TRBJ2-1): DGGITQSPKYLFRKEGQNVTLSCEQNLNHDAMYWYRQDPGQGLRLIYYSQIVNDFQKGDIAEGYSVSREKKESFPLTVTSAQKNPTAFYLCASTPLGEGLGSEQFFGPGTRLTVL.

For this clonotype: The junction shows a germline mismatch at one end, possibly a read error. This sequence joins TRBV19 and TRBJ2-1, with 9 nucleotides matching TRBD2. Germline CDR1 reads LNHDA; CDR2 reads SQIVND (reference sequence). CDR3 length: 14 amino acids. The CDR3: CARSIGTSPNEQFF. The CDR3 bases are TGTGCCCGTAGTATAGGGACTAGCCCGAATGAGCAGTTCTTC.

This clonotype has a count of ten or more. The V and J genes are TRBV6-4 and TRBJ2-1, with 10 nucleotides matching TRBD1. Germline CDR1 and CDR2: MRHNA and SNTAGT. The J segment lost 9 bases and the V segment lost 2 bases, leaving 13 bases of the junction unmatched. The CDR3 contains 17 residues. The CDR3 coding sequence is TGTGCCAGCAGTGACGGCGCCGGAGACAGGGGGCAGGTTGAGCAGTTCTTC. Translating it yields CASSDGAGDRGQVEQFF.

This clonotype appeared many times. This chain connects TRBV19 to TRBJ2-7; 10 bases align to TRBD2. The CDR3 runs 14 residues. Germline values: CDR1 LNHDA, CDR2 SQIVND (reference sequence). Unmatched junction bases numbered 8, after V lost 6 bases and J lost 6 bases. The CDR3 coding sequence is TGTGCCAGTAGACCCGGCCCTAGCGGGAGCGAGCAGTACTTC. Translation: CASRPGPSGSEQYF. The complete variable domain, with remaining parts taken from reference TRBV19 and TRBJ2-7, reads DGGITQSPKYLFRKEGQNVTLSCEQNLNHDAMYWYRQDPGQGLRLIYYSQIVNDFQKGDIAEGYSVSREKKESFPLTVTSAQKNPTAFYLCASRPGPSGSEQYFGPGTRLTVT.

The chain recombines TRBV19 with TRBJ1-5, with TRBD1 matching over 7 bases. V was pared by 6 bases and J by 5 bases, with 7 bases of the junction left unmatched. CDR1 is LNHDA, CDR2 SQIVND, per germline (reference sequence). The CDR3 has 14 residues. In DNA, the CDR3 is TGTGCCAGTAGCCGGACAGGAGGGGATCAGCCCCAGCATTTT. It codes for CASSRTGGDQPQHF.

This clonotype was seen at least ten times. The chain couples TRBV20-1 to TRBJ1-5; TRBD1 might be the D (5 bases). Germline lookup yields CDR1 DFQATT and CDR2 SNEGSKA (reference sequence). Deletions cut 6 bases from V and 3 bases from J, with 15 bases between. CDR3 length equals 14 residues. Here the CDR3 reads CSAQARDINQPQHF. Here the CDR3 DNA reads TGCAGTGCACAGGCAAGGGATATCAATCAGCCCCAGCATTTT.

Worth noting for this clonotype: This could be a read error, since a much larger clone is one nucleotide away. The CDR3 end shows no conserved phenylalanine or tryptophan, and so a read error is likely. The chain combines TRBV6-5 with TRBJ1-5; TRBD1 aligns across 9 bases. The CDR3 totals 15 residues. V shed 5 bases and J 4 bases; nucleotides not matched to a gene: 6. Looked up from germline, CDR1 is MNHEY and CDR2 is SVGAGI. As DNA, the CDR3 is TGTGCCAGCAGTGCCCGAGACAGGGGGAATCAGCCCCAGCATTCT. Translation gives CASSARDRGNQPQHS.

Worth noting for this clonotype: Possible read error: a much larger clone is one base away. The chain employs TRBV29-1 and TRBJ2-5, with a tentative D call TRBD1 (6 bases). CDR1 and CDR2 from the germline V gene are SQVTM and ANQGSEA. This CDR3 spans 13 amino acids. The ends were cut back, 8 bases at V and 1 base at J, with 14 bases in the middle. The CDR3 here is CSPLDSSQETQYF. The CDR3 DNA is TGCAGCCCATTGGACAGCTCCCAAGAGACCCAGTACTTC.

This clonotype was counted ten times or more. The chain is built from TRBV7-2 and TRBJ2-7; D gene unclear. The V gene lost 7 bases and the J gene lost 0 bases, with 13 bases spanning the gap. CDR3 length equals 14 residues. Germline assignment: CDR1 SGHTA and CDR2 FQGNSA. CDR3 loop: CASKPERSSYEQYF. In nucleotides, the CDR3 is TGTGCCAGCAAACCCGAAAGGAGCTCCTACGAGCAGTACTTC.

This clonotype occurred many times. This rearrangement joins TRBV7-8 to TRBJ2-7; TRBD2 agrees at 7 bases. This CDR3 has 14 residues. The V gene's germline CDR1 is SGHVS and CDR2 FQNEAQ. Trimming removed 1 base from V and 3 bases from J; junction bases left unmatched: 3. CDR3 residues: CASSLGPSGYEQYF. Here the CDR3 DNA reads TGTGCCAGCAGCTTAGGTCCTAGCGGCTACGAGCAGTACTTC.